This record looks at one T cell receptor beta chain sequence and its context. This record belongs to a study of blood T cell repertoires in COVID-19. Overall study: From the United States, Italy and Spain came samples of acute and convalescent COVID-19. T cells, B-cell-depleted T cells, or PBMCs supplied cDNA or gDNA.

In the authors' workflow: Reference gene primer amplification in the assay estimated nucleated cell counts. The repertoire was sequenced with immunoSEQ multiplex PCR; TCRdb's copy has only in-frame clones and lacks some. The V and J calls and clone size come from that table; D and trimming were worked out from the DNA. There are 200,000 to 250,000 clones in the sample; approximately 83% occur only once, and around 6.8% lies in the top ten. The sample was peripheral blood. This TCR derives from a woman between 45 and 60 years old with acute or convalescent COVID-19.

The CDR3 is CASSSDRSTNEKLFF. For the CDR3, the DNA is TGTGCCAGCAGCAGCGACAGATCAACTAATGAAAAACTGTTTTTT. The chain joins TRBV5-6 to TRBJ1-4, with D possibly being TRBD1 (5 bases). V lost 4 bases and J lost 0, with 10 bases in between. CDR3 length equals 15 residues. Germline V gene lookup returns CDR1 SGHDT and CDR2 YYEEEE. The entire variable domain, with the rest obtained from reference TRBV5-6 and TRBJ1-4, is as follows: DAGVTQSPTHLIKTRGQQVTLRCSPKSGHDTVSWYQQALGQGPQFIFQYYEEEERQRGNFPDRFSGHQFPNYSSELNVNALLLGDSALYLCASSSDRSTNEKLFFGSGTQLSVL.